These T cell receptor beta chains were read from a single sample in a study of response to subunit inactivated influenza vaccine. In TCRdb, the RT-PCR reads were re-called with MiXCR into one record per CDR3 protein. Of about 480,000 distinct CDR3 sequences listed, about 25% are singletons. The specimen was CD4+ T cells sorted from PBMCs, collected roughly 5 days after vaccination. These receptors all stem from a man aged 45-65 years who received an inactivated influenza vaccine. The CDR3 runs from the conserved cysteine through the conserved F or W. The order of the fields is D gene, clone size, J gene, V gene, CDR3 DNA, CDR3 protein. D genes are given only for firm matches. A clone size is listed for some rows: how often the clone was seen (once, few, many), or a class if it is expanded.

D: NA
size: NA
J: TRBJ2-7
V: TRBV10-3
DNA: TGTGCCATCAGTGGCGGGACCAGCGACTACGAGCAGTACTTC
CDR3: CAISGGTSDYEQYF

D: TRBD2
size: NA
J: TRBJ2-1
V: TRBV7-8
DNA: TGTGCCAGCAGCCCGAGGACTAGCGCGAGCTCCTACAATGAGCAGTTCTTC
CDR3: CASSPRTSASSYNEQFF

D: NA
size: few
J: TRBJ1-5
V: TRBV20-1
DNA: TGCAGTGCTAGAGCGGAAGTAGGAGAGGGCCAGCATTTT
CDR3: CSARAEVGEGQHF

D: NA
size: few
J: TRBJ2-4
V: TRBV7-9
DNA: TGTGCCAGCAGCCCCGGTTTACCCAAAAACATTCAGTACTTC
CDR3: CASSPGLPKNIQYF

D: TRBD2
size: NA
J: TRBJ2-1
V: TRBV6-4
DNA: TGTGCCAGCAGTGGAATAGCGGGGGCGAGCAATGAGCAGTTCTTC
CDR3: CASSGIAGASNEQFF

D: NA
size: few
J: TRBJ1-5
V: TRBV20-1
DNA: TGCAGTGCCAACATCGGAGGGCATAGCAATCAGCCCCAGCATTTT
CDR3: CSANIGGHSNQPQHF

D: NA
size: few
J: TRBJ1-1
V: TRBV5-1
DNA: TGCGCCAGCAGCTTGGATGGGGACACTGAAGCTTTCTTT
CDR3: CASSLDGDTEAFF

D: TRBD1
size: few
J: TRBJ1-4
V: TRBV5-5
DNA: TGTGCCAGCAGCTCGGGGACACCGGGACAGACTAATGAAAAACTGTTTTTT
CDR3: CASSSGTPGQTNEKLFF

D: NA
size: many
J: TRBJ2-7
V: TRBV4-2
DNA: TGTGCCAGCAGCCCATCAGAGGGGGGGCTCTTCGAGCAGTACTTC
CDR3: CASSPSEGGLFEQYF

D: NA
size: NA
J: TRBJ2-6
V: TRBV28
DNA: TGTGCCAGCAGTTTGAGGGTGGGAATCGCTTACTCTGGGGCCAACGTCCTGACTTTC
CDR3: CASSLRVGIAYSGANVLTF

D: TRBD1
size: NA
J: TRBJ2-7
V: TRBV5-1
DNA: TGCGCCAGCAGCGTCTCCGGGACAGGGGCCTACGAGCAGTACTTC
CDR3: CASSVSGTGAYEQYF

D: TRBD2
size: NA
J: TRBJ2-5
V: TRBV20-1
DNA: TGCAGTGCTAGAGTAGCGGGGGGCCACGAGACCCAGTACTTC
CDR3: CSARVAGGHETQYF

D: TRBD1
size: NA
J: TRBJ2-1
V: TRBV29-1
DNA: TGCAGCGCCGGGACAGGGATTTACAATGAGCAGTTCTTC
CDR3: CSAGTGIYNEQFF

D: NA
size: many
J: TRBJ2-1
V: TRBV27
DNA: TGTGCCAGCAGTTTAGCGGGCAGCCGACACTACAATGAGCAGTTCTTC
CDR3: CASSLAGSRHYNEQFF

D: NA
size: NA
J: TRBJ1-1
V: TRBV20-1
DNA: TGCAGTGCTAGAAGGGATCCAATCACTGAAGCTTTCTTT
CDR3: CSARRDPITEAFF

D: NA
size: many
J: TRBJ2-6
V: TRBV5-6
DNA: TGTGCCAGCAGCTGGGGACCGACCAGCTCTGGGGCCAACGTCCTGACTTTC
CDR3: CASSWGPTSSGANVLTF

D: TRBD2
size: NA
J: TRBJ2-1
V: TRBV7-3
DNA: TGTGCCAGCAGCCCCCCCGGAGCGGGGTCCTACAATGAGCAGTTCTTC
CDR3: CASSPPGAGSYNEQFF

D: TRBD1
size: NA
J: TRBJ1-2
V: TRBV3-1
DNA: TGTGCCAGCAGCCAAAAAGGGGGCTTTGGCTACACCTTC
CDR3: CASSQKGGFGYTF

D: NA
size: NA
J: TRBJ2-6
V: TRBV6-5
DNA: TGTGCCAGCAGTTACCCGTCAGGGGTCTCCGGGGCCAACGTCCTGACTTTC
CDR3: CASSYPSGVSGANVLTF

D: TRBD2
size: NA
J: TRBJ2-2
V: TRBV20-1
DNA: TGCAGTGCTAGCGGCGGGGGGGCGACCACCGGGGAGCTGTTTTTT
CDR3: CSASGGGATTGELFF

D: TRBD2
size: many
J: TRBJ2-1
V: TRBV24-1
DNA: TGTGCCACCAGTGACCCACTAGCGGGGGGCCTCAGTGAGCAGTTCTTC
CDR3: CATSDPLAGGLSEQFF

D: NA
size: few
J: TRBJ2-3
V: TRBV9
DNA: TGTGCCAGCAGCGTAGCTCTAGGAGCGGACACAGATACGCAGTATTTT
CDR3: CASSVALGADTDTQYF

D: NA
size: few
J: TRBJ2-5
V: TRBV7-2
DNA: TGTGCCAGCAGCACGAACCGGGAGACCCAGTACTTC
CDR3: CASSTNRETQYF

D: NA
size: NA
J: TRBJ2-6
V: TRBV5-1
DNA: TGCGCCAGCAGCCTACGGGCTGGGGCCAACGTCCTGACTTTC
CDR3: CASSLRAGANVLTF

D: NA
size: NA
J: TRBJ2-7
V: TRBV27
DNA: TGTGCCAAGACAGCTAGCTCCTACGAGCAGTACTTC
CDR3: CAKTASSYEQYF

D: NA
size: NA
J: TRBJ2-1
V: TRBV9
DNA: TGTGCCAGCAGCGAGCCCACCGACAATGAGCAGTTCTTC
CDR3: CASSEPTDNEQFF

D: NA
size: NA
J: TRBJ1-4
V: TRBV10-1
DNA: TGCGCCAGCAGTGAGGGGTACTCAACTAATGAAAAACTGTTTTTT
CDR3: CASSEGYSTNEKLFF

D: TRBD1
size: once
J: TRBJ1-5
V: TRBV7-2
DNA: TGTGCCAGCACCCAGGGGGGAGGGCAGCCCCAGCATTTT
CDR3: CASTQGGGQPQHF

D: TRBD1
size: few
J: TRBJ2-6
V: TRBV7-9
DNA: TGTGCCAGCAGCTTGAGGACAGGGTCGAACGGGGCCAACGTCCTGACTTTC
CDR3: CASSLRTGSNGANVLTF

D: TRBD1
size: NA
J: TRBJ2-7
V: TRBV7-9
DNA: TGTGCCAGCAGCCCCCCCGTCAGGACAGGGTTCGAGCAGTACTTC
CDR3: CASSPPVRTGFEQYF

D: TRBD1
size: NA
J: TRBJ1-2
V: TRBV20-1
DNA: TGCAGTGCTCCCCGACAGGGCGGCTATGGCTACACCTTC
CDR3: CSAPRQGGYGYTF

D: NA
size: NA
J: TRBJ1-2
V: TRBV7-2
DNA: TGTGCCAGCAGCTTATTCCCGGATACCTATCTGGGCTACACCTTC
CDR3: CASSLFPDTYLGYTF

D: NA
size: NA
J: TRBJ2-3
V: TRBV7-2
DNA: TGTGCCAGCAGCTTAGTTTCTCCGCGTTCTGATACGCAGTATTTT
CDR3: CASSLVSPRSDTQYF

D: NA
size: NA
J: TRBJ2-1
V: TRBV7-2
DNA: TGTGCCAGCAGCTGGAGGGAAAGCGGGTGGCCCTACAATGAGCAGTTCTTC
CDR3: CASSWRESGWPYNEQFF

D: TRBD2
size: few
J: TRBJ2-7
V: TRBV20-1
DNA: TGCAGTGCTAGAGACCTCCTTAGCGGGGGGTCCCTCTACGAGCAGTACTTC
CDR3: CSARDLLSGGSLYEQYF

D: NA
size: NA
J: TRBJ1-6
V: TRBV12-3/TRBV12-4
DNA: TGTGCCAGCAGTTTAGACCGAGAGAATTCACCCCTCCACTTT
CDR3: CASSLDRENSPLHF